Below, one T cell receptor beta chain is given with its context. No cognate antigen has been identified for it. No much larger clone is present one base from it, and per-base qualities are unavailable. The data were taken from a study of cytomegalovirus exposure and HLA in healthy donors (dated by TCRdb to about 2017). Study-level background: An earlier analysis of under 600 of the donors reported 250 to 350 Gb of sequence data and 100 million to 140 million unique TCR beta sequences from 190 million or so T cells. Roughly 300 gigabases of sequencing data and around 85 million unique TCR sequences made up an early release that covered under 750 HLA-typed donors. Among the roughly 370 genotyped donors, under 90% belonged to the genetic ancestry cluster associated with self-reported Caucasian donors. The study aimed to test whether cataloging public T cell receptors could reveal signatures of past pathogen exposure. The T cell repertoires of 666 subjects were profiled by immunosequencing and related to cytomegalovirus serostatus. A separate validation cohort of about 110 different subjects was used in addition to the roughly 640-subject first cohort. High-throughput TCR immunosequencing, statistical association of individual TCRs with disease status, and machine learning were combined to predict cytomegalovirus infection status. A later analysis re-examined previously published TCR beta repertoires from 500 to 700 donors and added high-resolution HLA genotyping to investigate patterns of TCR occurrence. The later analysis used no new phenotypic data to find candidate immune exposures, relying instead on TCR beta sequences and their occurrence across donors. In an earlier analysis of around 540 of the donors, high-throughput TCR beta sequencing was used to judge whether each TCR beta V gene segment behaved as functional or pseudogenic. Alongside the repertoire data, information on donor age, sex, ethnicity and CMV serostatus was compiled. A later genetic analysis used genome-wide SNP genotypes for about three fifths of the 666 donors, treating that subset as a discovery cohort. Every repertoire in the discovery cohort had been generated on one and the same sequencing platform. HLA typing included class I and class II loci at four-digit resolution. Typing coverage varied by locus: roughly 620-640 donors for A, B, C, DRB1 and DQB1; under 550 for DQA1; about 600 for DPA1; some 470 for DPB1. Because of strong linkage in the cohort, four or five DR-DQ haplotypes were treated as single units for association and clustering. Among roughly 370 genotyped donors of the cohort, an average of around 240,000 unique TCR beta nucleotide sequences were sequenced per donor, roughly 20% of them non-productive.

The cohort comprised under 700 healthy bone marrow donors. At the time of sampling, every cohort member was nominally healthy, though immune exposures that went unrecorded were likely present. The donor tested CMV seronegative, placing the donor among the 300 to 450 seronegative members of the cohort. A peripheral blood sample was provided by each donor, and peripheral blood mononuclear cells were used for TCR beta sequencing. The Qiagen DNeasy Blood Extraction Kit was used to extract genomic DNA from the blood cell samples. The library was produced with the immunoSEQ multiplex PCR assay. For the multiplex PCR, a mixture combining 60 forward primers for TCR Vbeta segments and 13 reverse primers for TCR Jbeta segments was used. Amplification of the CDR3 region of rearranged TCR beta genes was performed with a multiplex PCR assay on genomic DNA. On the Illumina HiSeq System, the amplified TCR beta libraries were sequenced as 87-base-pair reads. On the authors' methods: In a later analysis, roughly 80 million unique TCR beta chains were counted across the approximately 640 repertoires, and around 10 million of these chains were shared by at least two donors. A nearest-neighbor algorithm error-corrected the raw reads and collapsed the reads into unique sequences, merging closely related sequences to remove PCR and sequencing errors. CDR3 sequences were aligned to IMGT reference sequences to assign V, D and J gene segments. For a sequence to be retained, at least a six-nucleotide match to both a V gene segment and a J gene segment was required. Rearrangements were classified as productive when the CDR3 lacked stop codons and remained in frame with V and J, and all other rearrangements were classified as non-productive. Following IMGT convention, CDR3 was defined as the stretch from the second conserved V-encoded cysteine to the conserved J-encoded phenylalanine. In an earlier analysis of some 550 of the donors, sequences lacking an unambiguous match to a single V gene segment were excluded. An earlier analysis of several hundred of the donors classified V segments as functional when productive rearrangements were above 56.7% and as segregating when the standard deviation between donors was above 5%. A statistical classification framework was built to diagnose cytomegalovirus status from the catalog of TCR beta chain sequences. In a later analysis, TCR nucleotide sequences were compared against IMGT/GENE-DB human TR gene sequences so that V and J genes could be assigned. A later analysis assigned CDR3 sequences and most-parsimonious VDJ recombination scenarios with the TCRdist pipeline. In a later analysis, each TCR beta chain was defined by its CDR3 amino acid sequence together with its V-gene family, and reads without a unique V-gene family were excluded. A later analysis removed several hundred highly shared, low-generation-probability nucleotide sequences to deal with suspected cross-contamination and a sequencing artifact. In a later analysis, a clonal expansion index for each public chain was calculated from normalized within-repertoire ranks of inferred template counts. In a later analysis, generation probabilities were computed with a VDJ recombination model fitted to out-of-frame rearrangements, and the resulting probabilities were checked against IGoR. Hypergeometric tests were used in a later analysis to score TCR-TCR, TCR-HLA and TCR-CMV co-occurrence, with a repertoire-size bias correction applied to the TCR pairs. To estimate false discovery rates, a later analysis permuted the HLA or CMV assignments 20 times. In a later analysis, co-occurring TCRs were grouped using DBSCAN, with TCRdist sequence similarity added in when clustering inside HLA-allele-positive subsets. Repertoires with fewer than 30,000 or more than 120,000 public chains were left out of co-occurrence clustering, as were four to six repertoires with anomalous nucleotide sharing. TCRdb took this table from immuneACCESS and kept in-frame rearrangements with V and J called. Such tables lack part of the clones; where checked against another copy, unresolved V genes explain under half of the gap, and the rest is unexplained. That table supplies the V and J calls and clone size; D and trimming were determined from the DNA. The table for this sample lists some 110,000 clones; under 80% of them were counted only once. The ten largest clones represent about 3.6% of the sample.

The CDR3 starts with the cysteine, ends with the phenylalanine, and has 15 residues. The only DNA kept is the CDR3, 45 bases in frame from the first base. After removal of 5 bases from V and 2 bases from J, the junction retains 7 bases not matched to a gene. CDR1 and CDR2 are drawn from the germline V gene: KGHSH, LQKENI. The study at large found these results: In a later analysis, the rate of TCR association differed among HLA loci, with DRB1 alleles having the most associated TCRs and HLA-C alleles having the fewest. Strong co-occurrence of HLA alleles, especially DR and DQ, made assigning TCR associations to individual alleles difficult. A later analysis found that most CMV-associated TCR beta chains appeared HLA-restricted, with HLA associations seemingly driven largely by CMV exposure. In this cohort, only TCR beta chains were sequenced, and detectable features were limited by the absence of alpha or paired-chain data. Roughly uniform sequencing depth across donors was assumed in presence/absence analyses, although this assumption may not hold. In a later genetic analysis, a missense DCLRE1C variant was associated with V-gene and J-gene trimming of TCR beta chains, and the association was replicated in an independent cohort. HLA typing was unavailable for some donors at each locus, so association tests used only the typed subset. The study gave a list of 150 to 200 TCR beta chains associated with cytomegalovirus. According to the authors, the approach could potentially be generalized to other disease states and immunological phenotypes. In vitro tests confirmed that three of the cytomegalovirus-associated TCR beta chains recognize cytomegalovirus antigens. A later analysis associated about 18,000 TCR beta sequences with specific HLA alleles at a false discovery rate of 0.05. According to a later analysis, parvovirus B19, influenza, CMV and Epstein-Barr virus appeared linked to several top co-occurrence clusters. Over 15 rarely observed V segments, including chromosome 9 orphons, were excluded from the earlier analysis of several hundred of the donors because counts were too low. The only immune exposure information available for the cohort was CMV serostatus. Most TCR sequences were seen in very few donors, while some public TCRs were found in many individuals. Correlated functional status among segregating V segments might reflect linkage disequilibrium, but an unknown experimental factor could not be ruled out. A later genetic analysis reported fewer N-insertions in productive TCRs among donors in an Asian-associated ancestry cluster than the roughly 620-donor mean. Compared with equally common non-associated chains, HLA-associated TCR beta chains in a later analysis were more clonally expanded and had lower generation probabilities. In both the original and validation cohorts, the classifier was reported to diagnose cytomegalovirus status with high specificity and sensitivity. A group of highly shared sequence variants was considered likely to be a technical artifact of the sequencing pipeline. The 87-base-pair reads could not distinguish some IMGT-functional V segments, including TRBV6-2 and TRBV6-3, so those segments were excluded. In an earlier analysis of a few hundred of the donors, most TCR beta V segments were observed in productive rearrangements about 90% or about 30% of the time, broadly matching IMGT annotations. A further reported finding was that TCR beta sequences accurately predicted the HLA-A and HLA-B alleles for most subjects in the first cohort.

Sequencing was carried out using PBMCs. The sequence is built from TRBV18 and TRBJ2-5; 8 junctional bases match TRBD1. This TCR was recovered from a man aged 60-69 years in good health and CMV-seronegative. The nucleotide sequence reads as follows: TGTGCCAGCTCATCCCGACAGGGGAGGCAAGAGACCCAGTACTTC. This translates into CASSSRQGRQETQYF. Full variable domain (CDR3 extended with the reference TRBV18 and TRBJ2-5 proteins): NAGVMQNPRHLVRRRGQEARLRCSPMKGHSHVYWYRQLPEEGLKFMVYLQKENIIDESGMPKERFSAEFPKEGPSILRIQQVVRGDSAAYFCASSSRQGRQETQYFGPGTRLLVL.